The 22 T cell receptor beta chains reported below all come from one sample, sequenced in a study of shared clonotypes between healthy human individuals. TCRdb's copy holds only in-frame clones and misses some; the assay was immunoSEQ multiplex PCR. The sample has more than 500,000 clones, 85% to 95% seen once. Terminally differentiated effector memory CD45RA+ cells were excluded from the naive CD8 cells, which were CD45RO-negative and positively selected for CCR7. Sequenced sample: naive CD8+ T cells sorted from blood. These receptors all stem from a woman aged 25-40 years in good health.

The chain uses TRBV9 and TRBJ2-2; D perhaps matches TRBD2 (6 bases). The CDR3 spans 15 residues. Germline CDR1 SGDLS, CDR2 YYNGEE. The ends were cut back, 3 bases at V and 1 base at J, with 10 bases in the middle. The CDR3 nucleotides read TGTGCCAGCAGCGGGGGGACTCTGAACACCGGGGAGCTGTTTTTT. This translates into CASSGGTLNTGELFF.

The chain employs TRBV4-1 and TRBJ2-7, with D tentatively TRBD1 (6 bases). This CDR3 has 14 amino acids. Per the germline V gene, CDR1 is MGHRA and CDR2 is YSYEKL. V was pared by 4 bases and J by 4 bases, with 14 bases between. The CDR3 here is CASSPIHGQYEQYF. The CDR3 DNA reads as TGCGCCAGCAGCCCAATCCATGGACAGTACGAGCAGTACTTC.

The gene calls are TRBV19 and TRBJ1-1; TRBD1 matches 9 bases. Per the germline V gene, CDR1 is LNHDA and CDR2 is SQIVND (reference sequence). J was trimmed by 1 base and V by 8 bases; bases with no gene match: 2. CDR3 length: 13 amino acids. CDR3 DNA sequence: TGTGCCAGTGTGACAGGGGGGAACACTGAAGCTTTCTTT. Its protein product is CASVTGGNTEAFF. Full variable domain (outside the CDR3, taken from reference TRBV19 and TRBJ1-1): DGGITQSPKYLFRKEGQNVTLSCEQNLNHDAMYWYRQDPGQGLRLIYYSQIVNDFQKGDIAEGYSVSREKKESFPLTVTSAQKNPTAFYLCASVTGGNTEAFFGQGTRLTVV.

The chain is built from TRBV7-2 and TRBJ2-7; D perhaps matches TRBD2 (6 bases). V was pared by 4 bases and J by 9 bases, with 19 bases between. Per the germline V gene, CDR1 is SGHTA and CDR2 is FQGNSA. This CDR3 spans 14 amino acids. The CDR3 region is CASSSGLPPSPQYF. The CDR3 DNA sequence: TGTGCCAGCAGCTCGGGACTTCCCCCCTCGCCGCAGTACTTC.

This clone came up once. The chain links TRBV6-1 to TRBJ1-2; D gene unclear. The CDR3 spans 13 residues. The germline V and J ends were trimmed by 7 bases and 4 bases, with 13 bases remaining between them. Germline CDR1 MNHNS, CDR2 SASEGT. The DNA of the CDR3 is TGTGCCAGCATCGGACGGAGCGGCTATGGCTACACCTTC. Its translation: CASIGRSGYGYTF.

CDR3 nucleotide sequence: TGTGCCAGCAGCTTAAGGCACAGGGGAGACTATCAGCCCCAGCATTTT. Amino acids: CASSLRHRGDYQPQHF. The rearrangement links TRBV13 to TRBJ1-5, with 7 bases lining up with TRBD1. The CDR3 extends over 16 amino acids. From germline, CDR1 is PRHDT and CDR2 FYEKMQ (reference sequence). The ends lost 2 bases at V and 5 bases at J; junction bases unmatched: 9. Complete variable domain (other parts from reference TRBV13 and TRBJ1-5): AAGVIQSPRHLIKEKRETATLKCYPIPRHDTVYWYQQGPGQDPQFLISFYEKMQSDKGSIPDRFSAQQFSDYHSELNMSSLELGDSALYFCASSLRHRGDYQPQHFGDGTRLSIL.

The chain is built from TRBV5-1 and TRBJ2-7; TRBD1 matches at 8 bases. With 0 bases clipped from V and 7 bases from J, the junction kept 12 bases outside the gene matches. CDR3 length: 16 amino acids. The germline V gene encodes CDR1 SGHRS and CDR2 YFSETQ. The CDR3 DNA reads TGCGCCAGCAGCTTGGCGGGACAGGACGCCTCGAGGGAGCAGTACTTC. This sequence encodes CASSLAGQDASREQYF.

In this sample, this clone turned up once. The rearrangement uses TRBV27 and TRBJ2-7; no firm D call. Germline assignment: CDR1 MNHEY and CDR2 SMNVEV (reference sequence). The CDR3 is 14 residues long. With 5 bases removed from V and 5 bases from J, the gap between germline ends came to 16 bases. The CDR3 reads CASSQTGFRDEQYF. Here the CDR3 DNA reads TGTGCCAGCAGTCAAACCGGGTTTCGGGACGAGCAGTACTTC.

This clone was counted only a few times. The chain couples TRBV11-2 to TRBJ2-5; 7 bases are a match to TRBD1. This CDR3 is built from 14 residues. Trimming cost V 3 bases and J 5 bases; bases outside gene matches: 6. The germline V gene has CDR1 SGHAT and CDR2 FQNNGV. The CDR3, as DNA: TGTGCCAGCAGCTTCGACAGGGTATGGGAGACCCAGTACTTC. Protein sequence: CASSFDRVWETQYF.

The V gene is TRBV15, the J gene TRBJ1-3; D not resolved. Trimming removed 5 bases at V and 0 bases at J, with 11 bases between. The germline CDR1 and CDR2 sequences are LNHNV and YYDKDF (reference sequence). CDR3 size: 15 residues. The CDR3 bases are TGTGCCACCAGCCTGGAAAGAACCTCTGGAAACACCATATATTTT. It specifies CATSLERTSGNTIYF.

This clone was seen once. Within the sample, other DNA sequences also encode this same CDR3. This rearrangement joins TRBV19 to TRBJ2-7; D may be TRBD2 (5 bases). Trimming removed 2 bases from V and 0 bases from J, with 8 bases in between. CDR3 size: 14 residues. Germline CDR1 reads LNHDA; CDR2 reads SQIVND (reference sequence). CDR3 in amino acids: CASSITSGSYEQYF. DNA of the CDR3: TGTGCCAGTAGTATAACCAGCGGCTCCTACGAGCAGTACTTC. The full variable domain, rest sourced from reference TRBV19 and TRBJ2-7, is DGGITQSPKYLFRKEGQNVTLSCEQNLNHDAMYWYRQDPGQGLRLIYYSQIVNDFQKGDIAEGYSVSREKKESFPLTVTSAQKNPTAFYLCASSITSGSYEQYFGPGTRLTVT.

The chain combines TRBV7-6 with TRBJ2-1; D may correspond to TRBD1 or TRBD2 (5 bases each). The CDR3 sequence is 11 residues long. V dropped 8 bases and J dropped 9 bases, with 11 bases sitting between them. Germline lookup yields CDR1 SGHVS and CDR2 FNYEAQ. The CDR3 DNA is TGTGCCAGCTCAGGTGGGACTGAGCAGTTCTTC. Translated: CASSGGTEQFF.

The chain recombines TRBV30 with TRBJ2-5, with 8 bases matching TRBD1. J lost 4 bases, V lost 2 bases, and 3 bases had no gene match. CDR3 length equals 13 residues. Germline V gene lookup returns CDR1 GTSNPN and CDR2 SVGIG (reference sequence). The CDR3 loop reads CAWSPGQVETQYF. The CDR3 DNA follows: TGTGCCTGGAGTCCGGGACAGGTAGAGACCCAGTACTTC.

The rearrangement joins TRBV13 to TRBJ2-5; no definite D call. V lost 5 bases, J lost 5 bases, and 15 bases lay in between. Per the germline V gene, CDR1 is PRHDT and CDR2 is FYEKMQ (reference sequence). The CDR3 spans 14 residues. CDR3 coding DNA: TGTGCCAGCAGCCCTCGTTTGGAGTTGGAGACCCAGTACTTC. Translating gives CASSPRLELETQYF.

This chain uses TRBV19 with TRBJ1-5; D ambiguous. Trimming shortened V by 6 bases and J by 5 bases, and 11 bases separated the two germline ends. The CDR3 has 13 residues. Germline CDR1 reads LNHDA; CDR2 reads SQIVND (reference sequence). CDR3 nucleotide sequence: TGTGCCAGTAGCGAGGGAGGAGATCAGCCCCAGCATTTT. This encodes CASSEGGDQPQHF.

The V call is TRBV27, the J call TRBJ2-7, with TRBD2 matching 8 bases. Germline loops: CDR1 MNHEY, CDR2 SMNVEV (reference sequence). Unmatched junction bases numbered 5, after V lost 2 bases and J lost 2 bases. The CDR3 extends over 15 amino acids. DNA of the CDR3: TGTGCCAGCAGTTTAGCGGGGGGCGGCACCTACGAGCAGTACTTC. Translating gives CASSLAGGGTYEQYF.

The chain has TRBV10-3 and TRBJ2-7; D call uncertain. The length of the CDR3 is 11 residues. From germline, CDR1 is ENHRY and CDR2 SYGVKD. Trimming shortened V by 6 bases and J by 3 bases, and 6 bases separated the two germline ends. The CDR3 nucleotides are TGTGCCATCAGAAGAGACTACGAGCAGTACTTC. Translation: CAIRRDYEQYF.

V is TRBV29-1 and J is TRBJ1-2; 7 bases fit TRBD1. The germline CDR1 and CDR2 sequences are SQVTM and ANQGSEA. The CDR3 length is 14 residues. The V gene end was trimmed by 4 bases and the J gene end by 2 bases; junction bases not matched to a gene: 7. This CDR3 is CSVVSGTANYGYTF. CDR3 coding DNA: TGCAGCGTTGTTTCCGGGACAGCAAACTATGGCTACACCTTC.

This clone was seen just once. The J gene is TRBJ2-5, the V gene TRBV25-1; D not certain. The DNA end is a closer match to TRBJ2-7, so the J assignment may be wrong. Germline loops: CDR1 MGHDK, CDR2 SYGVNS. This CDR3 region has 15 residues. The CDR3 bases are TGTGCCAGCAGTGAAGCCGGCCAGCAAGATTACGAGCAGTACTTC. It translates to CASSEAGQQDYEQYF.

V is TRBV6-4 and J is TRBJ2-1; 12 nucleotides align to TRBD2. The junction had 14 bases not matched to a gene; V was cut back by 5 bases and J by 0 bases. CDR3 length: 20 amino acids. From germline, CDR1 is MRHNA and CDR2 SNTAGT. The CDR3 region has the DNA TGTGCCAGCAGTTATATGACTAGCGGGAGTCCCCGGAGCTCCTACAATGAGCAGTTCTTC. Translation: CASSYMTSGSPRSSYNEQFF.

The chain links TRBV29-1 to TRBJ2-7, with 10 bases identical to TRBD1. Trimming removed 8 bases from V and 5 bases from J; junction bases left unmatched: 9. The CDR3 extends over 13 amino acids. Germline-derived CDR1 and CDR2 are SQVTM and ANQGSEA. CDR3 sequence reads: CSISGTGANEQYF. As DNA, the CDR3 is TGCAGCATTTCCGGGACAGGGGCTAACGAGCAGTACTTC.

This chain uses TRBV28 with TRBJ1-3; D gene unclear. This CDR3 spans 18 amino acids. The germline V gene has CDR1 MDHEN and CDR2 SYDVKM. Trimming left V 4 bases short and J 4 bases short, with 23 bases between. CDR3 DNA: TGTGCCAGCAGTTCCACCGTTCTTGTAAGGCCCGGAGGAAACACCATATATTTT. The encoded protein is CASSSTVLVRPGGNTIYF. Complete variable domain (other parts from reference TRBV28 and TRBJ1-3): DVKVTQSSRYLVKRTGEKVFLECVQDMDHENMFWYRQDPGLGLRLIYFSYDVKMKEKGDIPEGYSVSREKKERFSLILESASTNQTSMYLCASSSTVLVRPGGNTIYFGEGSWLTVV.